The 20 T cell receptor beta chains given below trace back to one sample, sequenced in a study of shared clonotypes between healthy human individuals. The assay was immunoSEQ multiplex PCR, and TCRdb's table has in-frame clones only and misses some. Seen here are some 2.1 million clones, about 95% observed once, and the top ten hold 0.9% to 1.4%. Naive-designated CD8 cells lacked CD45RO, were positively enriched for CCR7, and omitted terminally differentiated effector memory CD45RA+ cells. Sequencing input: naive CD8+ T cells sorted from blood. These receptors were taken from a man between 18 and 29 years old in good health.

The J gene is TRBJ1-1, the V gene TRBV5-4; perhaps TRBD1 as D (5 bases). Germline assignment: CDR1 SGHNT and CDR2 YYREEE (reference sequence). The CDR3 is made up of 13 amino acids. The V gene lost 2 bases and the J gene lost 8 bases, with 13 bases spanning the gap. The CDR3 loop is CASSFYRTDEAFF. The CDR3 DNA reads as TGTGCCAGCAGCTTCTACAGGACGGACGAAGCTTTCTTT.

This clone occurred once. The CDR3 DNA is TGCGCCAGCAGCCATCGGAAAATAGACCCAGGGGGTGAAGCTTTCTTT. Translation: CASSHRKIDPGGEAFF. The chain is built from TRBV4-3 and TRBJ1-1; 7 positions match TRBD1. CDR3 length: 16 amino acids. Looked up from germline, CDR1 is LGHNA and CDR2 is YSLEER. Germline trimming cut 3 bases from V and 7 bases from J; bases unmatched to any gene: 14.

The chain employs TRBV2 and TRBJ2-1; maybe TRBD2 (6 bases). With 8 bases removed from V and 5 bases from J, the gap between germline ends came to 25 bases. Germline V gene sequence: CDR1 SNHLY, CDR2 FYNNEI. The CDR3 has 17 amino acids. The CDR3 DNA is TGTGCCAGCGATACCCAACTAGCCGCAAGGTGGGACAATGAGCAGTTCTTC. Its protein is CASDTQLAARWDNEQFF.

The CDR3 region has the DNA TGCGCCAGCAGCCAAGAAGTAGCGGGAGGCCCAGATACGCAGTATTTT. It is translated as CASSQEVAGGPDTQYF. The rearrangement links TRBV4-3 to TRBJ2-3; 10 nucleotides match TRBD2. The length of the CDR3 is 16 residues. Germline trimming cut 0 bases from V and 4 bases from J; bases unmatched to any gene: 4. CDR1 is LGHNA, CDR2 YSLEER, per germline.

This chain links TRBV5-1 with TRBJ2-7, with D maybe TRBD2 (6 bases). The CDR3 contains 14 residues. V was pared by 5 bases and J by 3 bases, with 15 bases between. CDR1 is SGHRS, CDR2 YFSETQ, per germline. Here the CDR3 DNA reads TGCGCCAGCAGTGTAAGAGGCGGGGTCTACGAGCAGTACTTC. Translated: CASSVRGGVYEQYF.

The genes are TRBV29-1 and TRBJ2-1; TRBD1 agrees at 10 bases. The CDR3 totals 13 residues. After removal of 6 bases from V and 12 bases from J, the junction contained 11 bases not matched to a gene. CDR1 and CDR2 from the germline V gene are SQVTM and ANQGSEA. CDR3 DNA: TGCAGCGTACCGGGACAGGGGCTCTACGGGCAGTTCTTC. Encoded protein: CSVPGQGLYGQFF.

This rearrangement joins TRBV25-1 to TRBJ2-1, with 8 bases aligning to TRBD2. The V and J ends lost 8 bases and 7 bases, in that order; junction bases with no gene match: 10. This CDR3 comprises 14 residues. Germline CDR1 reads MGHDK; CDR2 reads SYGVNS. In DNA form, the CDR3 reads TGTGCCAGCGCTGGCCGGGAGGGGCTGAATGAGCAGTTCTTC. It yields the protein CASAGREGLNEQFF.

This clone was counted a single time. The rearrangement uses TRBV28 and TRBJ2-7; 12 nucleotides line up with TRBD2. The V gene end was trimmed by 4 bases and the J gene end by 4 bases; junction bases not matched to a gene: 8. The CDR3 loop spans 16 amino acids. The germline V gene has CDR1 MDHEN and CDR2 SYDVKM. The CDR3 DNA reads TGTGCCAGCAGTTCTTTTTCGGGACTAGCGGGTTACGAGCAGTACTTC. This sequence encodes CASSSFSGLAGYEQYF.

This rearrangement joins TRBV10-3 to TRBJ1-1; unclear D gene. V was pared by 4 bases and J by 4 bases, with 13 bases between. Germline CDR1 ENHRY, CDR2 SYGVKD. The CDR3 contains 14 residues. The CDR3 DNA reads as TGTGCCATCAGTGTAGACGGATTTACCACTGAAGCTTTCTTT. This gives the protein CAISVDGFTTEAFF.

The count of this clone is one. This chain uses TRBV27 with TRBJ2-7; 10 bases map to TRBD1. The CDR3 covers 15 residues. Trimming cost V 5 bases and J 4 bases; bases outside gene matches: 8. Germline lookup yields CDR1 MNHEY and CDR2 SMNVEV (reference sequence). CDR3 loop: CASSLTGQGWYEQYF. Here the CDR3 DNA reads TGTGCCAGCAGTCTAACGGGACAGGGGTGGTACGAGCAGTACTTC.

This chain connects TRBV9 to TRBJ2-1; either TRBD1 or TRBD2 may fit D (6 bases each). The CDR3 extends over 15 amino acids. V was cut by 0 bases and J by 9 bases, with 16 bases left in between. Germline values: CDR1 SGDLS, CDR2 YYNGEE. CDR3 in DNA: TGTGCCAGCAGCGTAGAAGGGCAGGGGAGGAGTGAGCAGTTCTTC. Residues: CASSVEGQGRSEQFF.

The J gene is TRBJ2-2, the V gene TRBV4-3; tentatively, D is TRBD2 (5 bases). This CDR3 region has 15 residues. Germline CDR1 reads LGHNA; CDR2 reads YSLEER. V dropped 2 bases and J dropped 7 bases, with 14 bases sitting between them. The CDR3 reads CASSQSSGMNGELFF. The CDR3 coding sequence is TGCGCCAGCAGCCAATCATCCGGGATGAACGGGGAGCTGTTTTTT.

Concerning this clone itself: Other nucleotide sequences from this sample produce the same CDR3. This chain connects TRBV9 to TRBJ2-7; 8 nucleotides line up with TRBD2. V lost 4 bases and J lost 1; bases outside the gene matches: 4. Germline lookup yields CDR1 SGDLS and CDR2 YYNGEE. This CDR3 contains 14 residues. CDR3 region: CASSPRGGSYEQYF. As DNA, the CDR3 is TGTGCCAGCAGCCCCCGCGGGGGGTCCTACGAGCAGTACTTC.

Written as DNA, the CDR3 is TGCGCCAGCAGCTTTCCCGGGACTAGCGGAGCCCAAGAGACCCAGTACTTC. Translating gives CASSFPGTSGAQETQYF. The V and J genes are TRBV5-1 and TRBJ2-5, with 11 bases fitting TRBD2. CDR3 length equals 17 residues. V dropped 2 bases and J dropped 1; count of bases not matched to a gene: 7. CDR1 and CDR2 (germline): SGHRS, YFSETQ.

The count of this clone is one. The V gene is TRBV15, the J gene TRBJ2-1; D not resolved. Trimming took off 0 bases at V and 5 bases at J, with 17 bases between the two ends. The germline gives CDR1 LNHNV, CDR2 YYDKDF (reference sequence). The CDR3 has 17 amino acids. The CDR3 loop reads CATSRDQGEGIDNEQFF. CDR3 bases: TGTGCCACCAGCAGAGATCAAGGTGAAGGGATCGACAATGAGCAGTTCTTC.

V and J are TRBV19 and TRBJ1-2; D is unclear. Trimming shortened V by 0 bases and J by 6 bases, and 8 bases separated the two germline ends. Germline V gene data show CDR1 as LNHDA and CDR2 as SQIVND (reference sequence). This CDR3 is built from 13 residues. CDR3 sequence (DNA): TGTGCCAGTAGTATAGACATTCCGGATGGCTACACCTTC. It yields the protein CASSIDIPDGYTF.

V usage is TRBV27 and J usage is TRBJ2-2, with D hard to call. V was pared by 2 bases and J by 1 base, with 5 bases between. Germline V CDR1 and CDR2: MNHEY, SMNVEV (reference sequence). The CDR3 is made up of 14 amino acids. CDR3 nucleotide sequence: TGTGCCAGCAGTTTAACGATGAACACCGGGGAGCTGTTTTTT. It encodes CASSLTMNTGELFF.

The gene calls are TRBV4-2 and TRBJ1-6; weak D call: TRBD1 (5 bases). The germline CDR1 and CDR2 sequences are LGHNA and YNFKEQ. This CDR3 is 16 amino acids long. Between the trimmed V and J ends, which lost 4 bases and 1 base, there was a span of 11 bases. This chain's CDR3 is CASSPTGSSYNSPLHF. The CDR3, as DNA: TGTGCCAGCAGCCCTACAGGTAGTTCCTATAATTCACCCCTCCACTTT.

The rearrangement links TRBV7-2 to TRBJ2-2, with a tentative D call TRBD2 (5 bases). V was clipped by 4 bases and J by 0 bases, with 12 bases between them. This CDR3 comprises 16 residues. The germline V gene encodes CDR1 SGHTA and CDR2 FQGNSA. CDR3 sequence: CASSSLAISNTGELFF. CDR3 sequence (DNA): TGTGCCAGCAGCTCGTTAGCGATCTCGAACACCGGGGAGCTGTTTTTT.

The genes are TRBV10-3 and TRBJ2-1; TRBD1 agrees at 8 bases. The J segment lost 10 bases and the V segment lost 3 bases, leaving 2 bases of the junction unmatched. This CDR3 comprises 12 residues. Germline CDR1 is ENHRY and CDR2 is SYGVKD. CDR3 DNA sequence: TGTGCCATCAGTGAAGGGACAGGAGAGCAGTTCTTC. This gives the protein CAISEGTGEQFF.